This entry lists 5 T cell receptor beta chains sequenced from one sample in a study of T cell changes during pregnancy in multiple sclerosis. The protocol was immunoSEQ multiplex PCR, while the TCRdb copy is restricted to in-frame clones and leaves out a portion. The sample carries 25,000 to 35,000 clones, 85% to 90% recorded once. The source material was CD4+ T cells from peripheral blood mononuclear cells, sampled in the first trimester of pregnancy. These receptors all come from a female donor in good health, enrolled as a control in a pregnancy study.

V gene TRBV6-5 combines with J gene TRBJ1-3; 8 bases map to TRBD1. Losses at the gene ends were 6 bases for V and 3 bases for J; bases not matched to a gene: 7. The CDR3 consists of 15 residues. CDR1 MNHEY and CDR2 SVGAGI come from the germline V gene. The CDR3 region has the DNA TGTGCCAGCAGGCAACCGGGACAGGATGGAAACACCATATATTTT. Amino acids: CASRQPGQDGNTIYF.

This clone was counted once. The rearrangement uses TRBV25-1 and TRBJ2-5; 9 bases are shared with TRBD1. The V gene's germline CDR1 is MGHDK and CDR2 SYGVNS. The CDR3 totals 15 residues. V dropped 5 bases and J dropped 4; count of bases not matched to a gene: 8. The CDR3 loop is CASSPLGQGRETQYF. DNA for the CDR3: TGTGCCAGCAGTCCCCTCGGACAGGGGAGAGAGACCCAGTACTTC. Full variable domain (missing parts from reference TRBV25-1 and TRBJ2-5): EADIYQTPRYLVIGTGKKITLECSQTMGHDKMYWYQQDPGMELHLIHYSYGVNSTEKGDLSSESTVSRIRTEHFPLTLESARPSHTSQYLCASSPLGQGRETQYFGPGTRLLVL.

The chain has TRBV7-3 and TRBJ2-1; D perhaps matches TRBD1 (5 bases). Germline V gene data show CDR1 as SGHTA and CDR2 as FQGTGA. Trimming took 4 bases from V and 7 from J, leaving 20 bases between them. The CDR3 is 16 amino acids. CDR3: CASSSQGPRVENEQFF. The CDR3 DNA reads TGTGCCAGCAGCTCCCAGGGTCCGCGCGTAGAGAATGAGCAGTTCTTC.

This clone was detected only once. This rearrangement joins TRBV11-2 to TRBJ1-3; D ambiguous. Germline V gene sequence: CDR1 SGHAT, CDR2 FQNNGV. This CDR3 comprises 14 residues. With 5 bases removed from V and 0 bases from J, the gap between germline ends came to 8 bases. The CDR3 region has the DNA TGTGCCAGCAGCCCAGGAAACTCTGGAAACACCATATATTTT. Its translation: CASSPGNSGNTIYF.

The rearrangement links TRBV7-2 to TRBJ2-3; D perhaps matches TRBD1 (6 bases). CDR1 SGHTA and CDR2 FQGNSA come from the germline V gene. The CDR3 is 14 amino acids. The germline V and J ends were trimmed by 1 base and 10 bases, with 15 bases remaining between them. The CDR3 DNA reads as TGTGCCAGCAGCTTAGGGACAGCTCGGGCGGCGCAGTATTTT. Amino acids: CASSLGTARAAQYF. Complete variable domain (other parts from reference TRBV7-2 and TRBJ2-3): GAGVSQSPSNKVTEKGKDVELRCDPISGHTALYWYRQSLGQGLEFLIYFQGNSAPDKSGLPSDRFSAERTGGSVSTLTIQRTQQEDSAVYLCASSLGTARAAQYFGPGTRLTVL.